This T cell receptor (beta chain) was identified during a study of blood T cell repertoires in COVID-19 (dated by TCRdb to between 2020 and 2021). With regard to the full study: Samples covering the acute and convalescent phases of COVID-19 were provided by collaborators in the United States, Italy and Spain. The repertoires were released in a freely available public database meant as a resource for research on the immune response to SARS-CoV-2. The samples were drawn from the first 160 participants of the ongoing ImmuneRACE study and from some 1,300 subjects provided by 6 global collaborators. Deeply sampled blood TCRbeta repertoires from subjects exposed to, actively infected with, or recovered from COVID-19 were included in the dataset. The material from the prospective study consisted of cDNA or gDNA derived from T cells, B-cell-depleted T cells, or PBMCs. HLA class I and class II types, where available, came from metadata supplied by the sample provider rather than from assay-based typing. The sample metadata nearly always contained a de-identified subject ID, COVID-19 status, age in years and sex.

The immunoSEQ Assay, a bias-controlled multiplex PCR, was used to amplify TCRbeta CDR3 regions from genomic DNA. The source study handled its data this way. Within the assay, amplification of reference gene primers was used to estimate how many nucleated cells each sample contained. Sequence reads were collapsed and filtered to measure the absolute abundance of every unique TCRbeta CDR3 rearrangement. For each sample, productive Simpson clonality was calculated as the square root of Simpson's diversity index over productive rearrangements. In its TCRdb copy, this immuneACCESS table keeps in-frame sequences only and misses some clones. Where compared with another copy, unresolved V genes explain less than half of these, and the others have no known cause. The V and J calls and the clone size are those of that table, but D and trimming were determined from the DNA. Here the sample has 150,000 to 200,000 clones; approximately 86% occur a single time. Of the sample, less than 3.5% is held by the ten largest clones.

Whole blood was collected in K2EDTA tubes by collaborating institutions according to the institutions' own protocols. For TCRbeta analysis, collaborators shipped samples in one of three forms: frozen whole blood, isolated PBMCs, or DNA extracted from either of those sample types. Regarding this clone: The clone's antigen remains unknown. Base qualities are missing; no much larger clone stands one base away.

What the work shows at the level of the full study, not this receptor alone: How much clinical and demographic metadata was included differed by source and by participant, and the metadata was provided uncurated.

Trimming removed 1 base from V and 2 bases from J, leaving 8 bases between the germline ends. From the cysteine through the phenylalanine, the CDR3 covers 14 amino acids. The CDR3 DNA has 42 bases and is translated from base 1. The germline V gene yields MNHNS for CDR1 and SASEGT for CDR2. This TCR came from a man in his 70s with acute or convalescent COVID-19. The V gene is TRBV6-1 and the J gene is TRBJ1-1; no D gene can be assigned with confidence. The material sequenced was peripheral blood. This receptor carries the CDR3 CASSEGGDNTEAFF. The DNA reads as follows: TGTGCCAGCAGTGAAGGCGGGGATAACACTGAAGCTTTCTTT.